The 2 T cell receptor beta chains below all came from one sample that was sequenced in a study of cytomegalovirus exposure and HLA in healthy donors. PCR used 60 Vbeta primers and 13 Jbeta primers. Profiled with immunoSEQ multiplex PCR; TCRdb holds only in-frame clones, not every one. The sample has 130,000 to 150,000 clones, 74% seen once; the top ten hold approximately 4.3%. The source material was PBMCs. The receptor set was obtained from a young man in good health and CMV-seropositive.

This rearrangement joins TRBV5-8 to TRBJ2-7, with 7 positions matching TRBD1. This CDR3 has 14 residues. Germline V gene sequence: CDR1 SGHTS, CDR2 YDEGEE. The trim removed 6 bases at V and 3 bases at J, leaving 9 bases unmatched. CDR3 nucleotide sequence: TGTGCCAGCAACTACGGGACAGACTTCTACGAGCAGTACTTC. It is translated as CASNYGTDFYEQYF.

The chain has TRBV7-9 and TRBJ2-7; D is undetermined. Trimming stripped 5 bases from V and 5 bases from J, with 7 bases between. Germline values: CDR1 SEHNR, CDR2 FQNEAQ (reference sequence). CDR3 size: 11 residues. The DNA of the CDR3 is TGTGCCAGCAGCCCCCGCGACGAGCAGTACTTC. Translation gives CASSPRDEQYF. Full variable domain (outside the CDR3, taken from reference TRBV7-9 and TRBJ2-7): DTGVSQNPRHKITKRGQNVTFRCDPISEHNRLYWYRQTLGQGPEFLTYFQNEAQLEKSRLLSDRFSAERPKGSFSTLEIQRTEQGDSAMYLCASSPRDEQYFGPGTRLTVT.